These 8 T cell receptor beta chains were all obtained from the same sample, sequenced in a study of Graves' ophthalmopathy and Graves' hyperthyroidism. Amplification targeted the TCR beta CDR3 regions, with RNA transcripts as the source material. RT-PCR with HTBI primers came first, then second-round multiplex PCR. TCRdb reprocessed the multiplex PCR reads via MiXCR and lists one record per CDR3 protein. The sample lists roughly 410,000 distinct CDR3 sequences, 15% to 17% occurring once. Input material: peripheral blood. Source of these receptors: a woman aged 18-35 years with stable Graves' hyperthyroidism.

For this clonotype: It may be a read error: a sequence one base away is much more abundant. V is TRBV10-3 and J is TRBJ1-2; tentatively, D is TRBD1 (6 bases). The CDR3 covers 13 residues. Germline assignment: CDR1 ENHRY and CDR2 SYGVKD. Written as DNA, the CDR3 is TGTGCCATCAGTTTAGGACAGAACTATGGCTACATCTTC. The encoded protein is CAISLGQNYGYIF.

This clonotype was detected many times. V and J are TRBV7-8 and TRBJ2-7; 11 bases are shared with TRBD1. Germline V lookup: CDR1 SGHVS, CDR2 FQNEAQ. Germline trimming cut 6 bases from V and 2 bases from J; bases unmatched to any gene: 6. The length of the CDR3 is 15 residues. The DNA of the CDR3 is TGTGCCAGCAGTCCCCGGGACAGGGGGGCCTACGAGCAGTACTTC. Amino acids: CASSPRDRGAYEQYF.

Ten or more counts support this clonotype. This chain joins TRBV19 and TRBJ2-7; the D gene could be TRBD1 or TRBD2 (5 bases each). The germline gives CDR1 LNHDA, CDR2 SQIVND (reference sequence). The CDR3 is 15 residues long. V gave up 3 bases and J gave up 2 bases, with 14 bases separating them. CDR3 sequence: CASSIGTGIAYEQYF. Here the CDR3 DNA reads TGTGCCAGTAGTATTGGGACGGGGATCGCCTACGAGCAGTACTTC.

As for this clonotype: The DNA is omitted, as the CDR3 cannot be located on it reliably, and the CDR3 follows TCRdb's listing. The rearrangement joins TRBV2 to TRBJ1-6. Termini included, the CDR3 measures 22 amino acids. Germline V lookup: CDR1 SNHLY, CDR2 FYNNEI. The CDR3 spells CASSEANYEQYFGPANNSPLHF.

This clonotype showed up many times. This chain links TRBV6-1 with TRBJ2-7, with 7 positions matching TRBD2. The CDR3 consists of 12 residues. CDR1 is MNHNS and CDR2 is SASEGT in the germline V gene. The CDR3 DNA reads TGTGCGGCGGGGGAAAACTCCTACGAGCAGTACTTC. It translates to CAAGENSYEQYF.

This clonotype has ten or more counts. V and J are TRBV6-1 and TRBJ2-2; D is perhaps TRBD1 or TRBD2 (5 bases each). V lost 0 bases and J 14 bases, leaving 16 bases between the germline ends. The CDR3 has 14 amino acids. Germline lookup yields CDR1 MNHNS and CDR2 SASEGT. The CDR3 is CASSEAGDGRGLFF. The CDR3 region has the DNA TGTGCCAGCAGTGAAGCGGGGGACGGTCGTGGTCTGTTTTTT.

The CDR3 coding sequence is TGTGCCAGCAGTTTATCCCGCAGGGCTATGAACACTGAAGCTTTCTTT. This encodes CASSLSRRAMNTEAFF. This chain uses TRBV12-3 or TRBV12-4 with TRBJ1-1, with D possibly being TRBD1 (5 bases). CDR3 length equals 16 residues. The V gene lost 2 bases and the J gene lost 0 bases, with 13 bases spanning the gap.

This clonotype was picked up many times. The chain has TRBV12-5 and TRBJ2-5; 7 bases are shared with TRBD2. Germline V CDR1 and CDR2: LGHNT, FRNRAP. V dropped 4 bases and J dropped 5; count of bases not matched to a gene: 7. CDR3 length: 14 residues. The CDR3 reads CASGSTGGFETQYF. CDR3 in DNA: TGTGCTAGTGGTTCAACGGGGGGATTTGAGACCCAGTACTTC.